This TCR beta chain was recovered during a study of cytomegalovirus exposure and HLA in healthy donors. Study overall: Around 81% of 350 to 400 genotyped donors fell in the Caucasian-associated ancestry cluster.

Findings of the study overall: A highly shared variant cluster was judged a likely technical artifact. Reports credit the classifier with highly specific, highly sensitive diagnosis of cytomegalovirus status.

As for this clone: Its cognate antigen is unknown.

Germline V gene lookup returns CDR1 WNHNN and CDR2 SYGVQD (reference sequence). With V trimmed by 3 bases and J by 4 bases, 2 bases remained unmatched. This CDR3 has 15 amino acids. Amplification used 60 Vbeta primers and 13 Jbeta primers. The method was immunoSEQ multiplex PCR; TCRdb's version includes in-frame clones alone and lacks a portion of them. The sample lists more than 95,000 clones, roughly 18% seen once, with roughly 3% in the top ten. The sequenced sample consisted of PBMCs. The receptor was isolated from a female donor in good health and CMV-seropositive. The chain recombines TRBV10-1 with TRBJ2-3; 12 nucleotides align to TRBD1. The CDR3 DNA is TGCGCCAGCAGTGACTGGGACAGGGGGCCAGATACGCAGTATTTT. Translation gives CASSDWDRGPDTQYF.